This T cell receptor beta chain comes out of a study of regulatory T cells in long-lasting Graves disease. Arm-PCR with iRepertoire HTBI primers amplified the CDR3 regions for these TCR beta libraries. TCRdb recomputed calls from the multiplex PCR reads with MiXCR, one row per CDR3 protein. The profile shows roughly 500,000 distinct CDR3 sequences, 12% to 15% of them singletons. Findings and limits, study-wide: Whereas new patients shared some 990 public clonotypes, persistent patients shared more, at approximately 2,700. Persistent disease showed a preference for TRBV28, TRBJ1-2 and TRBJ2-5.

In regard to this clonotype: Its antigen is as yet unknown.

Noted time point: newly diagnosed GD, antithyroid drugs for less than 3 months. Making the TCR library involved RNA that had been extracted from PBMCs. The V end lost 7 bases, the J end lost 0 bases, and 14 bases lay between the germline ends. This CDR3 has 15 amino acids. Germline V gene lookup returns CDR1 SGHRS and CDR2 YFSETQ. These data were also filed under a second study, of T cells in Graves' hyperthyroidism and ophthalmopathy. From that study: Blood also carried most thyroid clonotypes expanded above 0.001.

The material sequenced was peripheral blood mononuclear cells (PBMCs), taken at new diagnosis, from a patient treated with antithyroid drugs. The sequence was collected from a woman aged 45-60 years with Graves disease. The genes are TRBV5-1 and TRBJ2-1; D call uncertain. This CDR3 is CASRPILSSYNEQFF. The CDR3 DNA follows: TGCGCCAGCCGCCCTATCTTGAGCTCCTACAATGAGCAGTTCTTC.